The present TCR beta chain was sequenced within a study of blood T cell repertoires in COVID-19. Whole-study context: From the United States, Italy and Spain came samples of acute and convalescent COVID-19. From T cells, B-cell-depleted T cells, or PBMCs came the material, which was cDNA or gDNA.

Authors' analysis steps: Cell counts per sample came from amplifying reference gene primers. Data came from immunoSEQ multiplex PCR; TCRdb stores just in-frame clones and leaves some out. V, J and clone size are those of that table, while D and trimming were read from the DNA. The sample lists 200,000 to 250,000 clones, approximately 83% occurring once. Germline V CDR1 and CDR2: MNHEY, SVGAGI. V trimming: 0 bases; J trimming: 3 bases; junction bases outside the gene matches: 2. This CDR3 region has 14 residues. The specimen was peripheral blood. The V gene is TRBV6-5, the J gene TRBJ2-7, with 7 bases fitting TRBD1. This sequence was found in a woman aged 55 to 70 with acute or convalescent COVID-19. CDR3 protein: CASSYSAGGYEQYF. In nucleotides, the CDR3 is TGTGCCAGCAGTTACTCGGCAGGGGGCTACGAGCAGTACTTC.